This entry lists 6 T cell receptor beta chains sequenced from one sample in a study of blood T cell repertoires in COVID-19 (TCRdb year 2020). The library was obtained by the immunoSEQ multiplex PCR assay. This is the immuneACCESS table as TCRdb keeps it, with only in-frame sequences that have V and J called. A part of the clones is gone; compared with another copy, unresolved V genes explain less than half, and the rest is unexplained. This sample lists about 52,000 clones; about 82% were detected once. Of the sample, around 23% is held by the ten largest clones. Sequenced: peripheral blood. The receptors originated from a woman of 80 years or more with acute or convalescent COVID-19.

This chain links TRBV19 with TRBJ1-2; 8 bases map to TRBD1. V shed 6 bases and J 7 bases; nucleotides not matched to a gene: 7. The germline V gene has CDR1 LNHDA and CDR2 SQIVND (reference sequence). CDR3 length: 13 amino acids. The DNA of the CDR3 is TGTGCCAGTAGGCCCGACAGGGGACGTGGCTACACCTTC. Translating it yields CASRPDRGRGYTF.

V is TRBV4-2 and J is TRBJ2-7, with TRBD1 matching 7 bases. Trimming at V came to 1 base and at J to 0 bases, leaving 6 bases not matched to a gene. CDR3 size: 16 residues. The germline CDR1 and CDR2 sequences are LGHNA and YNFKEQ. As DNA, the CDR3 is TGTGCCAGCAGCCAAGGACAGGGTTTAAGCTCCTACGAGCAGTACTTC. Translated: CASSQGQGLSSYEQYF.

The rearrangement uses TRBV5-1 and TRBJ2-1; 12 positions match TRBD2. This CDR3 has 16 amino acids. The trim removed 4 bases at V and 7 bases at J, leaving 9 bases unmatched. The germline V gene encodes CDR1 SGHRS and CDR2 YFSETQ. The CDR3 reads CASSRRTSGIWNEQFF. CDR3 coding DNA: TGCGCCAGCAGCCGGCGGACTAGCGGGATTTGGAATGAGCAGTTCTTC.

The table lists this clone with a count of one. The J gene is TRBJ2-2, the V gene TRBV2; D call uncertain. The CDR3 loop spans 14 amino acids. Trimming took off 6 bases at V and 4 bases at J, with 12 bases between the two ends. Germline CDR1 SNHLY, CDR2 FYNNEI. The CDR3 DNA is TGTGCCAGCAGACCCACAGTAACCACCGGGGAGCTGTTTTTT. Translated, it gives CASRPTVTTGELFF. Looking up the rest from reference TRBV2 and TRBJ2-2 gives the full variable domain: EPEVTQTPSHQVTQMGQEVILRCVPISNHLYFYWYRQILGQKVEFLVSFYNNEISEKSEIFDDQFSVERPDGSNFTLKIRSTKLEDSAMYFCASRPTVTTGELFFGEGSRLTVL.

The CDR3 bases are TGTGCCAGCTCACCACCGGACACAGGGACCCCCCAGCCCCAGCATTTT. Protein product: CASSPPDTGTPQPQHF. This sequence joins TRBV18 and TRBJ1-5; TRBD1 might be the D (6 bases). With 0 bases removed from V and 7 bases from J, the gap between germline ends came to 16 bases. The CDR3 has 16 residues. CDR1 and CDR2 (germline): KGHSH, LQKENI. The full variable domain, with the rest looked up from reference TRBV18 and TRBJ1-5, is NAGVMQNPRHLVRRRGQEARLRCSPMKGHSHVYWYRQLPEEGLKFMVYLQKENIIDESGMPKERFSAEFPKEGPSILRIQQVVRGDSAAYFCASSPPDTGTPQPQHFGDGTRLSIL.

CDR3 amino acids: CASVPGLATDTQYF. Here the CDR3 DNA reads TGTGCCAGTGTACCGGGACTAGCAACAGATACGCAGTATTTT. The J gene is TRBJ2-3, the V gene TRBV27, with 9 bases identical to TRBD2. CDR3 length equals 14 residues. With 9 bases clipped from V and 3 bases from J, the junction kept 7 bases outside the gene matches. The germline V gene has CDR1 MNHEY and CDR2 SMNVEV (reference sequence).